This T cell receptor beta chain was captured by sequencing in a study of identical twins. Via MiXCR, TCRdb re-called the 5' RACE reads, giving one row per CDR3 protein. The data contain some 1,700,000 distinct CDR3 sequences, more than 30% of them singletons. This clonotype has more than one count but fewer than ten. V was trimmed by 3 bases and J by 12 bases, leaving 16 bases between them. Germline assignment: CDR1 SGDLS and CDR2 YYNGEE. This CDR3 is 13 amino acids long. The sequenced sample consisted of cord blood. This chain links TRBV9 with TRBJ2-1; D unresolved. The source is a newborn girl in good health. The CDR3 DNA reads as TGTGCCAGCAGCGCCTACTGGCGGACCCCGCAGTTCTTC. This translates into CASSAYWRTPQFF.